A selection of T cell receptor beta chains follows, all from one sample in a study of OX40 agonist ivuxolimab in advanced cancers. The method was immunoSEQ multiplex PCR; TCRdb's version includes in-frame clones alone and lacks a portion of them. The sample shows around 48,000 clones, around 80% of them seen only once. Material: CD4+ or CD8+ T cells sorted from blood, obtained in a trial of the OX40 agonist ivuxolimab. The receptors here all came from an adult with an advanced solid tumor such as melanoma, head and neck, liver or kidney cancer. Both conserved end residues are part of each CDR3. D genes are given only for firm matches. Clone size is stated in some rows and not others, as once, few, many or a class when expanded.

size: .
V: TRBV7-6
J: TRBJ1-3
D: .
CDR3: CASSFATGWAPGNTIYF
DNA: TGTGCCAGCAGCTTCGCTACAGGGTGGGCCCCTGGAAACACCATATATTTT

size: .
V: TRBV4-1
J: TRBJ2-7
D: TRBD2
CDR3: CASSQDLSWGGTSYEQYF
DNA: TGCGCCAGCAGCCAAGATTTATCATGGGGGGGAACCTCCTACGAGCAGTACTTC

size: .
V: TRBV19
J: TRBJ2-7
D: .
CDR3: CASSIVGGTRVYEQYF
DNA: TGTGCCAGTAGTATAGTAGGGGGAACCCGAGTCTACGAGCAGTACTTC

size: .
V: TRBV5-1
J: TRBJ2-3
D: TRBD2
CDR3: CASSTAGGLRTDTQYF
DNA: TGCGCCAGCTCCACGGCGGGGGGGCTTCGCACAGATACGCAGTATTTT

size: once
V: TRBV5-1
J: TRBJ1-6
D: TRBD1
CDR3: CASSRAGTGQKPLHF
DNA: TGCGCCAGCAGCCGAGCCGGGACAGGGCAAAAACCCCTCCACTTT

size: .
V: TRBV11-2
J: TRBJ1-1
D: .
CDR3: CASNQPTSNTEAFF
DNA: TGTGCCAGCAACCAGCCCACTAGCAACACTGAAGCTTTCTTT

size: .
V: TRBV5-5
J: TRBJ1-5
D: .
CDR3: CASSLSTVGNQPQHF
DNA: TGTGCCAGCAGCTTGAGTACGGTCGGAAATCAGCCCCAGCATTTT

size: .
V: TRBV7-2
J: TRBJ2-5
D: TRBD2
CDR3: CASSLGGGVWETQYF
DNA: TGTGCCAGCAGCTTAGGCGGGGGGGTGTGGGAGACCCAGTACTTC

size: .
V: TRBV5-1
J: TRBJ1-2
D: .
CDR3: CASSAGRGYTF
DNA: TGCGCCAGCAGCGCGGGTCGGGGCTACACCTTC

size: .
V: TRBV7-6
J: TRBJ2-3
D: .
CDR3: CASSLDLANTQYF
DNA: TGTGCCAGCAGCTTAGATCTAGCGAATACGCAGTATTTT

size: .
V: TRBV30
J: TRBJ1-3
D: .
CDR3: CAWSKGDGNTIYF
DNA: TGTGCCTGGAGTAAGGGGGATGGGAACACCATATATTTT

size: .
V: TRBV19
J: TRBJ2-1
D: TRBD2
CDR3: CASSIGLGGAHNEQFF
DNA: TGTGCCAGTAGTATAGGCCTGGGAGGGGCTCACAATGAGCAGTTCTTC

size: .
V: TRBV10-2
J: TRBJ1-5
D: .
CDR3: CASSESGGKNQPQHF
DNA: TGCGCCAGCAGTGAGTCGGGAGGGAAGAATCAGCCCCAGCATTTT

size: .
V: TRBV5-1
J: TRBJ2-3
D: .
CDR3: CASSLVPGGFTDTQYF
DNA: TGCGCCAGCAGCTTAGTACCGGGGGGCTTCACAGATACGCAGTATTTT

size: medium-sized
V: TRBV5-1
J: TRBJ1-3
D: TRBD1
CDR3: CASSFTRQGGGNTIYF
DNA: TGCGCCAGCAGCTTTACCCGACAGGGGGGCGGAAACACCATATATTTT

size: .
V: TRBV11-2
J: TRBJ2-3
D: TRBD1
CDR3: CASSGQGQADTQYF
DNA: TGTGCCAGCAGCGGACAGGGTCAGGCAGATACGCAGTATTTT

size: once
V: TRBV25-1
J: TRBJ1-1
D: .
CDR3: CASSGTEDTEAFF
DNA: TGTGCCAGCAGTGGAACAGAGGACACTGAAGCTTTCTTT

size: .
V: TRBV2
J: TRBJ2-1
D: TRBD2
CDR3: CASSELGSSGGEFF
DNA: TGTGCCAGCAGTGAACTTGGTAGTAGCGGGGGGGAGTTCTTC

size: .
V: TRBV11-2
J: TRBJ1-2
D: .
CDR3: CASSSGGNYGYTF
DNA: TGTGCCAGCAGCTCGGGGGGCAACTATGGCTACACCTTC

size: .
V: TRBV9
J: TRBJ2-5
D: .
CDR3: CASSVGGPQETQYF
DNA: TGTGCCAGCAGCGTAGGGGGACCCCAAGAGACCCAGTACTTC

size: .
V: TRBV5-1
J: TRBJ1-2
D: TRBD1
CDR3: CASSPGQGDYGYTF
DNA: TGCGCCAGCAGCCCCGGACAGGGGGACTATGGCTACACCTTC

size: .
V: TRBV7-7
J: TRBJ1-1
D: .
CDR3: CASSLTVNTEAFF
DNA: TGTGCTAGCAGCTTGACAGTGAACACTGAAGCTTTCTTT

size: .
V: TRBV4-3
J: TRBJ1-1
D: TRBD1
CDR3: CASSRFTGTGRSDTEAFF
DNA: TGCGCCAGCAGCCGTTTCACCGGGACAGGGAGGAGCGACACTGAAGCTTTCTTT

size: .
V: TRBV15
J: TRBJ1-2
D: .
CDR3: CATSLDRWNYGYTF
DNA: TGTGCCACCAGCTTGGACCGCTGGAACTATGGCTACACCTTC

size: .
V: TRBV9
J: TRBJ1-6
D: .
CDR3: CASSTDSLSSPLHF
DNA: TGTGCCAGCAGCACAGACAGCCTAAGTTCACCCCTCCACTTT

size: .
V: TRBV7-9
J: TRBJ2-2
D: TRBD1
CDR3: CASRERQGIDTGELFF
DNA: TGTGCCAGCAGGGAAAGACAGGGGATAGACACCGGGGAGCTGTTTTTT

size: .
V: TRBV4-3
J: TRBJ2-1
D: .
CDR3: CASSQDGTLGNEQFF
DNA: TGCGCCAGCAGCCAAGATGGGACTTTAGGCAATGAGCAGTTCTTC

size: .
V: TRBV7-9
J: TRBJ1-1
D: .
CDR3: CASSLGHGVQNTEAFF
DNA: TGTGCCAGCAGCTTAGGCCACGGGGTACAGAACACTGAAGCTTTCTTT

size: .
V: TRBV7-9
J: TRBJ1-2
D: .
CDR3: CASSVQPGTASRSTF
DNA: TGTGCCAGCAGCGTCCAGCCCGGGACGGCCTCTCGTAGCACCTTC

size: .
V: TRBV21-1
J: TRBJ1-2
D: .
CDR3: CASSKEVDRGHGYTF
DNA: TGTGCCAGCAGCAAAGAGGTCGACAGGGGGCACGGCTACACCTTC

size: .
V: TRBV18
J: TRBJ2-3
D: .
CDR3: CASSPIADTQYF
DNA: TGTGCCAGCTCACCGATAGCAGATACGCAGTATTTT

size: .
V: TRBV7-3
J: TRBJ2-1
D: .
CDR3: CASSPTRDNEQFF
DNA: TGTGCCAGCAGCCCTACTAGAGACAATGAGCAGTTCTTC

size: .
V: TRBV18
J: TRBJ1-1
D: TRBD1
CDR3: CASSPFHSGTVNTEAFF
DNA: TGTGCCAGCTCACCGTTTCATAGCGGGACAGTGAACACTGAAGCTTTCTTT

size: .
V: TRBV7-2
J: TRBJ2-3
D: .
CDR3: CASSLANGNTDTQYF
DNA: TGTGCCAGCAGCTTAGCAAACGGAAACACAGATACGCAGTATTTT

size: .
V: TRBV7-2
J: TRBJ2-7
D: .
CDR3: CASSPKTYEQYF
DNA: TGTGCCAGCAGCCCCAAAACCTACGAGCAGTACTTC

size: .
V: TRBV29-1
J: TRBJ1-6
D: .
CDR3: CSVETVRDRGSPLHF
DNA: TGCAGCGTTGAGACCGTGCGGGACCGGGGTTCACCCCTCCACTTT

size: .
V: TRBV6-5
J: TRBJ2-7
D: .
CDR3: CASSYRRGYEQYF
DNA: TGTGCCAGCAGTTATAGGAGGGGCTACGAGCAGTACTTC

size: .
V: TRBV7-6
J: TRBJ1-4
D: .
CDR3: CASSSREGEKLFF
DNA: TGTGCCAGCAGCTCCAGGGAGGGTGAAAAACTGTTTTTT

size: .
V: TRBV5-6
J: TRBJ2-5
D: .
CDR3: CASSLAGREETQYF
DNA: TGTGCCAGCAGCTTGGCCGGCAGGGAAGAGACCCAGTACTTC

size: .
V: TRBV9
J: TRBJ1-5
D: .
CDR3: CASSVTGYDGPQHF
DNA: TGTGCCAGCAGCGTAACAGGGTACGATGGGCCCCAGCATTTT

size: .
V: TRBV6-8
J: TRBJ2-7
D: .
CDR3: CASSYLNAFYEQYF
DNA: TGTGCCAGCAGTTATCTTAACGCTTTCTACGAGCAGTACTTC

size: .
V: TRBV19
J: TRBJ1-5
D: TRBD1
CDR3: CASSMGTGYQPQHF
DNA: TGTGCCAGTAGTATGGGGACAGGGTATCAGCCCCAGCATTTT

size: few
V: TRBV10-1
J: TRBJ1-1
D: .
CDR3: CASSELPGRDTEAFF
DNA: TGCGCCAGCAGTGAGTTACCCGGGCGAGACACTGAAGCTTTCTTT

size: .
V: TRBV5-6
J: TRBJ2-5
D: .
CDR3: CASSSLTRDEETQYF
DNA: TGTGCCAGCAGCTCCCTGACAAGGGACGAGGAGACCCAGTACTTC